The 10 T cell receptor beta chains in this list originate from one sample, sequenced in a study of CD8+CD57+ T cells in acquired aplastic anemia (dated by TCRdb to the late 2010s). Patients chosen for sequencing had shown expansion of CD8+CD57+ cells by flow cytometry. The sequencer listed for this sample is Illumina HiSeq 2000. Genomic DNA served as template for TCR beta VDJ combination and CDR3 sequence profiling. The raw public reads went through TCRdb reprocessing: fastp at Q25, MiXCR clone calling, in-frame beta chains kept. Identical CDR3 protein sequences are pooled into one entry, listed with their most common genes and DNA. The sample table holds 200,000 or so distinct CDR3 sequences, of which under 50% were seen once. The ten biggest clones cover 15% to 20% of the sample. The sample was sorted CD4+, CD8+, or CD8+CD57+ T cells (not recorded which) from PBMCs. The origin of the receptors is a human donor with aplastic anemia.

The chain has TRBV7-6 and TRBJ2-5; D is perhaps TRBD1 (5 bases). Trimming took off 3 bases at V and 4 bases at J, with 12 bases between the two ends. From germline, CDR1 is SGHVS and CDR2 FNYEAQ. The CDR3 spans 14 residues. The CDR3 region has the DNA TGTGCCAGCAGCTTGAACCTAGGGGTAGAGACCCAGTACTTC. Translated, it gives CASSLNLGVETQYF.

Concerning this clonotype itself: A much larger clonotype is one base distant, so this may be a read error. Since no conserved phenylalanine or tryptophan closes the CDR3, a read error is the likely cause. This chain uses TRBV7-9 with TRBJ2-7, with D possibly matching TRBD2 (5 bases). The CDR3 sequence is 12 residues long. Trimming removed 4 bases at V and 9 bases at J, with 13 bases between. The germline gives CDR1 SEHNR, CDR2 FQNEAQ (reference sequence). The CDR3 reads CASSSGSSGQYL. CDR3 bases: TGTGCCAGCAGCTCGGGGTCATCAGGGCAGTACCTC.

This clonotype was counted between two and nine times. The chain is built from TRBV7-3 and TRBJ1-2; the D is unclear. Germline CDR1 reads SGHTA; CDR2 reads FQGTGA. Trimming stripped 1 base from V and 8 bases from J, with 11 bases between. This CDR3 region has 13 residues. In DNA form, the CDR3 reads TGTGCCAGCAGCTTAAAGGTAGCTGGGGGCTACACCTTC. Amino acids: CASSLKVAGGYTF.

For the CDR3, the DNA is TGTGCCAGCAGTGAAGACAGGGGGCTTGGTGGCTACACCTTC. Amino acids: CASSEDRGLGGYTF. The chain recombines TRBV2 with TRBJ1-2; 9 nucleotides match TRBD1. The junction had 4 bases not matched to a gene; V was cut back by 1 base and J by 7 bases. This CDR3 spans 14 amino acids. The germline CDR1 and CDR2 sequences are SNHLY and FYNNEI.

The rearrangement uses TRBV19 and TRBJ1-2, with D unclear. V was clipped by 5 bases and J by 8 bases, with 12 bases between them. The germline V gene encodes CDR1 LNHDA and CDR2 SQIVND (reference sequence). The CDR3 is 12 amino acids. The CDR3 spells CASSREHGGYTF. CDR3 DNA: TGTGCCAGTAGTCGTGAGCATGGAGGCTACACCTTC. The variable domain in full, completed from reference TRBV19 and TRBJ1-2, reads DGGITQSPKYLFRKEGQNVTLSCEQNLNHDAMYWYRQDPGQGLRLIYYSQIVNDFQKGDIAEGYSVSREKKESFPLTVTSAQKNPTAFYLCASSREHGGYTFGSGTRLTVV.

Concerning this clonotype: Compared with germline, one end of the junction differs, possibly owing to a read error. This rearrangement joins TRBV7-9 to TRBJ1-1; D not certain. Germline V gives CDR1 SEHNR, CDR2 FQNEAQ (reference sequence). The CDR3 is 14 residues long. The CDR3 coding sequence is TGCGCCAGCAGCCATCCAGTGGGCAGGACTGAAGCTTTCTTT. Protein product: CASSHPVGRTEAFF.

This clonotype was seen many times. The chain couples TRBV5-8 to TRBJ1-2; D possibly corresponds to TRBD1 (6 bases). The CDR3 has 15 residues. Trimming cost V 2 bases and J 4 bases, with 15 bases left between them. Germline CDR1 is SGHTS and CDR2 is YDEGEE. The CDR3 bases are TGTGCCAGCAGCTTAAGGACAGAAGGCCTCTATGGCTACACCTTC. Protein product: CASSLRTEGLYGYTF.

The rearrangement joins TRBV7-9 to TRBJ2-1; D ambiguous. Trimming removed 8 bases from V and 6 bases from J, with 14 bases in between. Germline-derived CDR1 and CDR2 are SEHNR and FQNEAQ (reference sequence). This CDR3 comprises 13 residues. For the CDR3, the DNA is TGTGCCAGCTCACCCGTAGACCCCAATGAGCAGTTCTTC. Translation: CASSPVDPNEQFF. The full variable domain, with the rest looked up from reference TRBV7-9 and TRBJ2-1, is DTGVSQNPRHKITKRGQNVTFRCDPISEHNRLYWYRQTLGQGPEFLTYFQNEAQLEKSRLLSDRFSAERPKGSFSTLEIQRTEQGDSAMYLCASSPVDPNEQFFGPGTRLTVL.

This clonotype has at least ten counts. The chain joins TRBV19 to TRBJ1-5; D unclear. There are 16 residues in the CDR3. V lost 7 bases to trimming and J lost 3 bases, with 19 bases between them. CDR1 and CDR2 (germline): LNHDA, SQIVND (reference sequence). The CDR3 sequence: CASNPQVDPTNQPQHF. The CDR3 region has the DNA TGTGCCAGTAACCCCCAGGTCGACCCTACCAATCAGCCCCAGCATTTT. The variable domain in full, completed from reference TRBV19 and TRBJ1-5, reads DGGITQSPKYLFRKEGQNVTLSCEQNLNHDAMYWYRQDPGQGLRLIYYSQIVNDFQKGDIAEGYSVSREKKESFPLTVTSAQKNPTAFYLCASNPQVDPTNQPQHFGDGTRLSIL.

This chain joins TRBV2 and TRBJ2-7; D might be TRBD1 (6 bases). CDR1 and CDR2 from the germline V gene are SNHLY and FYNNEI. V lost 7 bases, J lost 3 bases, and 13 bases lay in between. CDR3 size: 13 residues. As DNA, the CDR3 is TGTGCCAGCATTAGGGACAAAGACTACGAGCAGTACTTC. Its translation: CASIRDKDYEQYF.